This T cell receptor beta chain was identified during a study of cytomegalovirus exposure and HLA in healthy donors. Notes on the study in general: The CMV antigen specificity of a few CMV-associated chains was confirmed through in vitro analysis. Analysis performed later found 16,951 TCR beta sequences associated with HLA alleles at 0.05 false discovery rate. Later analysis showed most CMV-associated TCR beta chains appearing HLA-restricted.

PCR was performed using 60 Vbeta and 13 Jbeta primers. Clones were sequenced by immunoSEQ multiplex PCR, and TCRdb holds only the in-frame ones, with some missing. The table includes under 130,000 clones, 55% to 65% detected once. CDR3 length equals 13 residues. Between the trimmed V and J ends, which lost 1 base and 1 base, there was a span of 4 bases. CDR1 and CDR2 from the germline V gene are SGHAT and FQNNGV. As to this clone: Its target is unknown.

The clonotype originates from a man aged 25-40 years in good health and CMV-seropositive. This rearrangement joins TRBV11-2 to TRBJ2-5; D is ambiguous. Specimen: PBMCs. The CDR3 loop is CASSLAIQETQYF. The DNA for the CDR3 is TGTGCCAGCAGCTTAGCCATCCAAGAGACCCAGTACTTC.